This TCR beta chain was obtained from a study of PD-1 blockade in classical Hodgkin lymphoma (dated by TCRdb to 2018 to 2021). Study-wide context: Nivolumab dosing was 3 mg/kg intravenously every 2 weeks, continuing until either disease progression or unacceptable toxicity. To define a peripheral blood immune signature of response to PD-1 blockade in classical Hodgkin lymphoma, the study combined TCR beta sequencing with CyTOF. What the research found in general, with its limitations: Newly diagnosed patients were reported to have lower baseline TCR diversity than healthy donors, and relapsed/refractory patients were reported to have lower baseline TCR diversity still. Lower diversity was observed in patients in whom nivolumab was started less than 1 year after ASCT, and these patients were excluded from later analyses so that confounding by immune reconstitution would be avoided. The study covered only a single clinical trial cohort, and the causes of the repertoire differences, possibly disease activity or prior therapy, were still not defined. Trial patients with a complete response had baseline diversity similar to that of newly diagnosed patients, while partial responders and progressors had significantly lower diversity. CD4+ but not CD8+ TCR diversity rose significantly by C4D1 (p=0.0027 vs p=0.16), most apparent in complete responders (p=0.02).

The meaning of the sample's time point label: cycle 4 day 1 (C4D1), after 6 weeks of nivolumab. Every trial patient had relapsed following autologous stem cell transplantation, and prior brentuximab vedotin exposure was what differed among cohorts A, B and C. The trial cohort included around 56 patients with relapsed/refractory classical Hodgkin lymphoma, and each patient had a best overall response of complete response, partial response or progressive disease. Single-agent nivolumab was administered to trial patients in the multi-cohort phase II CheckMate 205 trial. Best overall response was determined by an independent review committee according to the 2007 International Working Group response criteria. Trial PBMCs were obtained immediately prior to nivolumab initiation (C1D1) and on therapy at cycle 2 day 1 and cycle 4 day 1. Peripheral blood was collected in 8 mL Vacutainer Cell Preparation Tubes, from which PBMCs were isolated by centrifugation and then cryopreserved.

The CDR3 measures 18 amino acids from cysteine to phenylalanine. Only the CDR3 DNA stays, 54 bases, in frame from base 1. Trimming takes 5 bases off V and 4 bases off J; junction bases not matched to a gene: 11. CDR1 and CDR2 (SGHTA, FQGNSA) derive from the germline V gene. A note on this clone: The clone's antigen remains unknown. Qualities for individual bases were not recorded, and no much larger clone is one base off.

The Qiagen DNeasy kit was used to extract genomic DNA both from unsorted PBMCs and from the negatively selected CD4+ and CD8+ fractions. TCR beta CDR3 regions were amplified by immunoSEQ multiplex PCR using primers annealing to V and J segments. A synthetic immune receptor repertoire was used to minimize amplification bias, and any residual bias was removed computationally once sequencing was done. Under the source paper's analysis protocol: Repertoire diversity was quantified as the Shannon entropy index using custom Python scripts. Unsorted, CD4+ and CD8+ repertoires were analyzed separately, except in combined analyses where CD4+ and CD8+ sequences were merged in silico. A clone counted as expanded when the clone's frequency after treatment rose at least 2-fold relative to C1D1, and clones undetected at baseline were given a pseudocount of 0.5. Clones with 0 or 1 copy at C1D1 were defined as singleton clones, while clones with 2 or more copies were defined as non-singleton clones. Clones expanded in unsorted samples were labelled as CD4+, CD8+ or unknown by matching protein sequences in sorted samples from the same patient. Wilcoxon tests were applied to paired samples to test diversity changes from C1D1 to C4D1. The clones in this table, taken by TCRdb from immuneACCESS, are in-frame only. Not every clone is retained; where verified, under half of the shortfall comes from an unresolved V gene, and the cause of the rest is unknown. V and J calls plus clone size are reproduced from that table; the DNA served to infer D and trimming. For this sample there are about 96,000 clones; about 92% appear just once. Of the sample, roughly 2.1% is held by the ten largest clones.

The receptor was isolated from a human donor with classical Hodgkin lymphoma. This receptor chain uses TRBV7-2 and TRBJ2-3; TRBD2 fits 14 bases in the junction. The source material was peripheral blood mononuclear cells (PBMCs), sampled before the fourth cycle of nivolumab. The CDR3 amino acid sequence is: CASSLERLAGGRADTQYF. In nucleotides, the sequence is TGTGCCAGCAGCCTGGAAAGACTAGCGGGAGGGAGGGCAGATACGCAGTATTTT. The CDR3 plus the reference TRBV7-2 and TRBJ2-3 genes for the other parts give the full variable domain: GAGVSQSPSNKVTEKGKDVELRCDPISGHTALYWYRQSLGQGLEFLIYFQGNSAPDKSGLPSDRFSAERTGGSVSTLTIQRTQQEDSAVYLCASSLERLAGGRADTQYFGPGTRLTVL.